The next 22 T cell receptor beta chains were all read from a single sample in a study of blood T cell repertoires in COVID-19. Repertoires were generated with immunoSEQ multiplex PCR, while TCRdb's copy carries only in-frame clones and drops some. The sample has roughly 230,000 clones, about four fifths seen once. The sample taken for sequencing was peripheral blood. The receptors shown here come from a man between 50 and 59 years old with active or convalescent COVID-19.

The chain uses TRBV7-3 and TRBJ1-1; 8 bases align to TRBD1. Germline V gene data show CDR1 as SGHTA and CDR2 as FQGTGA. CDR3 length equals 13 residues. V trimming: 8 bases; J trimming: 2 bases; junction bases outside the gene matches: 4. CDR3 sequence (DNA): TGTGCCAGCGCGGCAGGGGGCAACACTGAAGCTTTCTTT. Protein product: CASAAGGNTEAFF.

J is TRBJ2-2 and V is TRBV19; 8 bases are shared with TRBD1. The CDR3 length is 17 residues. Losses at the gene ends were 1 base for V and 4 bases for J; bases not matched to a gene: 8. In germline, CDR1 is LNHDA, CDR2 SQIVND (reference sequence). The CDR3 bases are TGTGCCAGTAGTATAGGTGTGGGACAGGAGGGCACCGGGGAGCTGTTTTTT. This gives the protein CASSIGVGQEGTGELFF. The whole variable domain, remainder taken from reference TRBV19 and TRBJ2-2, is DGGITQSPKYLFRKEGQNVTLSCEQNLNHDAMYWYRQDPGQGLRLIYYSQIVNDFQKGDIAEGYSVSREKKESFPLTVTSAQKNPTAFYLCASSIGVGQEGTGELFFGEGSRLTVL.

This chain connects TRBV5-1 to TRBJ1-1; D is perhaps TRBD1 (5 bases). The germline V gene encodes CDR1 SGHRS and CDR2 YFSETQ. Trimming took off 0 bases at V and 1 base at J, with 10 bases between the two ends. This CDR3 has 15 residues. This chain's CDR3 is CASSLEEGWNTEAFF. Written as DNA, the CDR3 is TGCGCCAGCAGCTTGGAGGAGGGGTGGAACACTGAAGCTTTCTTT.

Only a few counts were recorded for this clone. CDR3 in amino acids: CAGTVRTSGNYNEQFF. The CDR3, as DNA: TGTGCAGGCACCGTCCGGACTAGCGGGAACTACAATGAGCAGTTCTTC. The chain links TRBV27 to TRBJ2-1, with 12 bases that match TRBD2. In germline, CDR1 is MNHEY, CDR2 SMNVEV (reference sequence). This CDR3 comprises 16 residues.

The J gene is TRBJ2-7, the V gene TRBV15, with D possibly being TRBD1 (6 bases). V lost 0 bases and J 0 bases, leaving 9 bases between the germline ends. This CDR3 has 15 residues. Germline V gives CDR1 LNHNV, CDR2 YYDKDF (reference sequence). The CDR3 DNA follows: TGTGCCACCAGCAGAGATCTAGGGGGCTCCTACGAGCAGTACTTC. Its protein is CATSRDLGGSYEQYF. The full variable domain, with the rest looked up from reference TRBV15 and TRBJ2-7, is DAMVIQNPRYQVTQFGKPVTLSCSQTLNHNVMYWYQQKSSQAPKLLFHYYDKDFNNEADTPDNFQSRRPNTSFCFLDIRSPGLGDTAMYLCATSRDLGGSYEQYFGPGTRLTVT.

In this sample, this clone turned up once. The V gene is TRBV28, the J gene TRBJ1-4; D not resolved. Germline V lookup: CDR1 MDHEN, CDR2 SYDVKM. Trimming cost V 5 bases and J 3 bases, with 7 bases left between them. The CDR3 is made up of 13 amino acids. CDR3 nucleotide sequence: TGTGCCAGCAGTATAAGAGCTAATGAAAAACTGTTTTTT. This codes for CASSIRANEKLFF. The variable domain in full, with the rest retrieved from reference TRBV28 and TRBJ1-4, is DVKVTQSSRYLVKRTGEKVFLECVQDMDHENMFWYRQDPGLGLRLIYFSYDVKMKEKGDIPEGYSVSREKKERFSLILESASTNQTSMYLCASSIRANEKLFFGSGTQLSVL.

The chain links TRBV10-3 to TRBJ1-2, with D possibly TRBD1 on 5 matching bases. Between the trimmed V and J ends, which lost 3 bases and 8 bases, there was a span of 19 bases. Germline values: CDR1 ENHRY, CDR2 SYGVKD. This CDR3 contains 15 residues. As DNA, the CDR3 is TGTGCCATCAGTGACCCGGGGGAGGCCGCGGCCGGCTACACCTTC. Translating it yields CAISDPGEAAAGYTF.

This clone was counted between two and nine times. The CDR3 nucleotides read TGTGCCAGCAGCACAGGACAGGGGCGGTCTAACTATGGCTACACCTTC. Encoded protein: CASSTGQGRSNYGYTF. V and J are TRBV6-6 and TRBJ1-2, with 9 bases matching TRBD1. After removal of 6 bases from V and 0 bases from J, the junction contained 8 bases not matched to a gene. CDR1 MNHNY and CDR2 SVGAGI come from the germline V gene (reference sequence). CDR3 length: 16 residues.

The rearrangement uses TRBV18 and TRBJ1-4; 7 bases are a match to TRBD1. Germline trimming cut 5 bases from V and 8 bases from J; bases unmatched to any gene: 11. Germline lookup yields CDR1 KGHSH and CDR2 LQKENI. This CDR3 has 15 residues. The CDR3 region is CASSEGAASAEKLFF. CDR3 coding DNA: TGTGCCAGCTCAGAGGGGGCGGCTTCTGCGGAAAAACTGTTTTTT.

The rearrangement joins TRBV12-3 or TRBV12-4 to TRBJ2-3; D is uncertain. V was shortened by 2 bases and J by 6 bases, with 3 bases between the two germline ends. The CDR3 is 11 amino acids. CDR3 coding DNA: TGTGCCAGCAGTTTACGGGATACGCAGTATTTT. The encoded protein is CASSLRDTQYF.

The chain uses TRBV7-3 and TRBJ2-7, with TRBD2 as a possible D gene (5 bases). CDR1 is SGHTA, CDR2 FQGTGA, per germline. V was shortened by 3 bases and J by 6 bases, with 15 bases between the two germline ends. The CDR3 consists of 14 residues. The CDR3 spells CASSFGGFVFEQYF. The DNA for the CDR3 is TGTGCCAGCAGCTTCGGAGGATTTGTGTTCGAGCAGTACTTC.

The rearrangement uses TRBV19 and TRBJ2-3; D uncertain. The CDR3 runs 14 residues. Deletions cut 7 bases from V and 4 bases from J, with 15 bases between. Germline CDR1 and CDR2: LNHDA and SQIVND (reference sequence). The DNA for the CDR3 is TGTGCCAGTACCCAGATGTTGGGCTCAGATACGCAGTATTTT. Translating gives CASTQMLGSDTQYF. Filled out from reference TRBV19 and TRBJ2-3, the complete variable domain reads DGGITQSPKYLFRKEGQNVTLSCEQNLNHDAMYWYRQDPGQGLRLIYYSQIVNDFQKGDIAEGYSVSREKKESFPLTVTSAQKNPTAFYLCASTQMLGSDTQYFGPGTRLTVL.

Written as DNA, the CDR3 is TGTGCCAGCAGCTTACTGAGGGACACTGAAGCTTTCTTT. Amino acid sequence: CASSLLRDTEAFF. The rearrangement uses TRBV11-3 and TRBJ1-1; no clear D. Germline loops: CDR1 SGHNT, CDR2 YENEEA. This CDR3 spans 13 amino acids. Trimming stripped 2 bases from V and 3 bases from J, with 7 bases between.

CDR3 residues: CAWSTRGGLRQTQYF. CDR3 in DNA: TGTGCCTGGAGTACCCGGGGAGGCCTCCGGCAGACCCAGTACTTC. This chain joins TRBV30 and TRBJ2-5; possible D gene TRBD2, 6 bases. This CDR3 is built from 15 residues. V lost 2 bases to trimming and J lost 6 bases, with 19 bases between them. Germline assignment: CDR1 GTSNPN and CDR2 SVGIG (reference sequence).

V is TRBV5-1 and J is TRBJ2-1; possibly TRBD2 for D (5 bases). V lost 4 bases and J lost 7, with 6 bases in between. This CDR3 region has 11 residues. Germline CDR1 is SGHRS and CDR2 is YFSETQ. The CDR3 region has the DNA TGCGCCAGCAGCCGAGGGAATGAGCAGTTCTTC. This sequence encodes CASSRGNEQFF.

As concerns this clone: Other DNA sequences in the sample encode the same CDR3. The chain recombines TRBV4-2 with TRBJ1-2; possibly TRBD1 for D (5 bases). This CDR3 region has 13 residues. V lost 3 bases, J lost 5 bases, and 10 bases lay in between. Looked up from germline, CDR1 is LGHNA and CDR2 is YNFKEQ. CDR3 protein: CASSQGGGYGYTF. As DNA, the CDR3 is TGTGCCAGCAGCCAGGGGGGAGGTTATGGCTACACCTTC.

The chain couples TRBV4-2 to TRBJ1-5; D gene unclear. This CDR3 contains 15 residues. V lost 0 bases and J lost 10, with 16 bases in between. Germline V lookup: CDR1 LGHNA, CDR2 YNFKEQ. This CDR3 is CASSQDPAGSIPQHF. The DNA of the CDR3 is TGTGCCAGCAGCCAAGATCCCGCGGGCTCTATACCCCAGCATTTT.

This rearrangement joins TRBV6-1 to TRBJ2-1; 11 nucleotides align to TRBD2. This CDR3 is built from 15 residues. With 3 bases clipped from V and 2 bases from J, the junction kept 0 bases outside the gene matches. CDR1 and CDR2 from the germline V gene are MNHNS and SASEGT. The CDR3 DNA reads TGTGCCAGCAGTGAGGGACTAGCGGCCTACAATGAGCAGTTCTTC. Residues: CASSEGLAAYNEQFF.

V usage is TRBV9 and J usage is TRBJ2-2; 8 bases fit TRBD1. Trimming took 0 bases from V and 6 from J; bases not matched to a gene: 4. The CDR3 loop spans 15 amino acids. Germline CDR1 reads SGDLS; CDR2 reads YYNGEE. The CDR3 here is CASSVETGVAGELFF. CDR3 nucleotide sequence: TGTGCCAGCAGCGTAGAGACAGGGGTCGCCGGGGAGCTGTTTTTT.

V usage is TRBV5-8 and J usage is TRBJ1-2, with unresolved D. The CDR3 is 15 residues long. Germline loops: CDR1 SGHTS, CDR2 YDEGEE. The V end was cut by 0 bases, the J end by 8 bases, with 17 bases between. CDR3 residues: CASSLGRLATGGYTF. CDR3 DNA: TGTGCCAGCAGCTTGGGGCGTCTGGCCACGGGGGGCTACACCTTC. Together with reference TRBV5-8 and TRBJ1-2, the CDR3 gives the full variable domain: EAGVTQSPTHLIKTRGQQATLRCSPISGHTSVYWYQQALGLGLQFLLWYDEGEERNRGNFPPRFSGRQFPNYSSELNVNALELEDSALYLCASSLGRLATGGYTFGSGTRLTVV.

On this clone itself: Other nucleotide sequences from this sample produce the same CDR3. The chain uses TRBV3-1 (or the pseudogene TRBV3-2) and TRBJ1-5; D not certain. The CDR3 extends over 14 amino acids. Germline V gene data show CDR1 as LGHDT and CDR2 as YNNKEL (reference sequence). V lost 4 bases to trimming and J lost 2 bases, with 9 bases between them. The CDR3 spells CASSPRGGNQPQHF. CDR3 in DNA: TGTGCCAGCAGCCCGCGCGGAGGCAATCAGCCCCAGCATTTT.

This rearrangement joins TRBV27 to TRBJ2-4; D gene uncertain. This CDR3 has 13 amino acids. V was shortened by 5 bases and J by 9 bases, with 14 bases between the two germline ends. The V gene's germline CDR1 is MNHEY and CDR2 SMNVEV (reference sequence). The CDR3 DNA reads as TGTGCCAGCAGTCTTCGACCGGAGAGCATTCAGTACTTC. Amino acid sequence: CASSLRPESIQYF.